These 16 T cell receptor beta chains were all obtained from the same sample, sequenced in a study of CD8+ T cells in alopecia areata. Following RNA extraction, reverse transcription yielded cDNA that acted as the sequencing template. Clones were sequenced by immunoSEQ multiplex PCR, and TCRdb holds only the in-frame ones, with some missing. The sample holds 170,000 or so clones, roughly 65% seen once. The specimen was CD4+ T cells sorted from blood, collected at week 0. These receptors all stem from a human donor with alopecia areata.

The chain is built from TRBV27 and TRBJ1-1; the match to TRBD1 covers 9 bases. Looked up from germline, CDR1 is MNHEY and CDR2 is SMNVEV (reference sequence). Losses at the gene ends were 3 bases for V and 5 bases for J; bases not matched to a gene: 10. This CDR3 spans 16 amino acids. The CDR3 nucleotides are TGTGCCAGCAGTTTTCTAACCGGGACAGGGAGAACTGAAGCTTTCTTT. Protein sequence: CASSFLTGTGRTEAFF.

The V gene is TRBV25-1, the J gene TRBJ1-2; 7 bases fit TRBD1. Looked up from germline, CDR1 is MGHDK and CDR2 is SYGVNS. The trim removed 1 base at V and 6 bases at J, leaving 14 bases unmatched. The CDR3 consists of 17 residues. The CDR3 reads CASSESGGRSSRDGYTF. The CDR3 nucleotides are TGTGCCAGCAGTGAATCAGGGGGGAGGTCCTCCCGGGATGGCTACACCTTC.

For the CDR3, the DNA is TGCAGCGTTATTACAGGGGCCAACACTGAAGCTTTCTTT. Protein: CSVITGANTEAFF. This chain joins TRBV29-1 and TRBJ1-1, with 7 bases that match TRBD1. J was trimmed by 2 bases and V by 5 bases; bases with no gene match: 5. CDR1 SQVTM and CDR2 ANQGSEA come from the germline V gene. The CDR3 length is 13 residues.

The chain combines TRBV29-1 with TRBJ2-5, with TRBD1 as a possible D gene (6 bases). The V end lost 2 bases, the J end lost 4 bases, and 14 bases lay between the germline ends. The germline CDR1 and CDR2 sequences are SQVTM and ANQGSEA. The CDR3 consists of 14 residues. This CDR3 reads CSVEPARGGETQYF. CDR3 DNA sequence: TGCAGCGTTGAACCCGCCCGAGGGGGAGAGACCCAGTACTTC.

The chain employs TRBV30 and TRBJ1-1, with 7 bases lining up with TRBD1. J lost 5 bases, V lost 1 base, and 4 bases had no gene match. Germline CDR1 is GTSNPN and CDR2 is SVGIG (reference sequence). The CDR3 is 13 residues long. The CDR3 protein is CAWSDRGWTEAFF. The CDR3 coding sequence is TGTGCCTGGAGTGACAGGGGTTGGACTGAAGCTTTCTTT. Filled out from reference TRBV30 and TRBJ1-1, the complete variable domain reads SQTIHQWPATLVQPVGSPLSLECTVEGTSNPNLYWYRQAAGRGLQLLFYSVGIGQISSEVPQNLSASRPQDRQFILSSKKLLLSDSGFYLCAWSDRGWTEAFFGQGTRLTVV.

The chain links TRBV5-1 to TRBJ2-1; the match to TRBD2 covers 12 bases. After removal of 0 bases from V and 8 bases from J, the junction contained 0 bases not matched to a gene. This CDR3 region has 14 residues. In germline, CDR1 is SGHRS, CDR2 YFSETQ. This CDR3 reads CASSLGLAGDEQFF. In nucleotides, the CDR3 is TGCGCCAGCAGCTTGGGACTAGCGGGGGATGAGCAGTTCTTC.

The chain joins TRBV4-3 to TRBJ2-2, with 15 bases aligning to TRBD2. Germline lookup yields CDR1 LGHNA and CDR2 YSLEER. V shed 6 bases and J 6 bases; nucleotides not matched to a gene: 2. This CDR3 is built from 15 residues. Here the CDR3 DNA reads TGCGCCAGCAGGGGACTAGCGGGGGGTCCCGGGGAGCTGTTTTTT. Its protein product is CASRGLAGGPGELFF.

V and J are TRBV15 and TRBJ2-2; 9 bases are a match to TRBD1. The length of the CDR3 is 17 residues. CDR1 and CDR2 (germline): LNHNV, YYDKDF (reference sequence). V shed 2 bases, J shed 2 bases, and the junction held 6 bases outside the gene matches. CDR3 nucleotides: TGTGCCACCAGCAGACCGCCGGGACAGGGCAACACCGGGGAGCTGTTTTTT. The encoded protein is CATSRPPGQGNTGELFF.

V gene TRBV30 combines with J gene TRBJ1-4; D possibly corresponds to TRBD1 (5 bases). Germline V gene data show CDR1 as GTSNPN and CDR2 as SVGIG (reference sequence). V gave up 3 bases and J gave up 6 bases, with 14 bases separating them. This CDR3 is built from 14 residues. CDR3: CAWSRDPRYEKLFF. CDR3 DNA sequence: TGTGCCTGGAGCCGGGACCCACGATATGAAAAACTGTTTTTT.

This clone was observed a handful of times. The genes are TRBV5-1 and TRBJ1-1; 8 nucleotides match TRBD1. This CDR3 contains 14 residues. CDR1 is SGHRS and CDR2 is YFSETQ in the germline V gene. J lost 2 bases, V lost 4 bases, and 4 bases had no gene match. This chain's CDR3 is CASSHGQGNTEAFF. The CDR3 DNA sequence: TGCGCCAGCAGCCACGGACAGGGAAACACTGAAGCTTTCTTT.

The chain combines TRBV30 with TRBJ1-2; D gene uncertain. The CDR3 spans 13 residues. Germline V gene lookup returns CDR1 GTSNPN and CDR2 SVGIG (reference sequence). Deletions cut 0 bases from V and 7 bases from J, with 12 bases between. CDR3 nucleotides: TGTGCCTGGAGTGTACAGCCCCCGTCTGGCTACACCTTC. Its translation: CAWSVQPPSGYTF.

The chain has TRBV2 and TRBJ2-7; TRBD1 aligns across 7 bases. J was trimmed by 1 base and V by 10 bases; bases with no gene match: 4. This CDR3 spans 12 amino acids. Germline V gene sequence: CDR1 SNHLY, CDR2 FYNNEI. CDR3 in amino acids: CAIGTESYEQYF. The CDR3 DNA reads TGTGCCATAGGGACAGAGTCCTACGAGCAGTACTTC.

The chain links TRBV15 to TRBJ2-7; D is perhaps TRBD2 (6 bases). V shed 3 bases and J shed 7 bases, with 16 bases lying between them. The CDR3 spans 14 residues. Germline CDR1 and CDR2: LNHNV and YYDKDF (reference sequence). DNA of the CDR3: TGTGCCACCAGCAGGGGACTTCCAGATGTAGAGCAGTACTTC. Its protein is CATSRGLPDVEQYF.

The chain joins TRBV29-1 to TRBJ2-7; possibly TRBD1 for D (6 bases). Per germline, CDR1 SQVTM and CDR2 ANQGSEA. Trimming stripped 6 bases from V and 3 bases from J, with 18 bases between. The CDR3 loop spans 14 amino acids. CDR3 sequence: CSVAPQGLLYEQYF. The CDR3 nucleotides are TGCAGCGTCGCCCCCCAGGGGCTTCTCTACGAGCAGTACTTC.

This clone was counted a single time. The V gene is TRBV6-1, the J gene TRBJ2-1; TRBD1 matches at 9 bases. The J segment lost 3 bases and the V segment lost 3 bases, leaving 12 bases of the junction unmatched. Germline CDR1 is MNHNS and CDR2 is SASEGT. This CDR3 region has 18 residues. The CDR3 here is CASSDVLVVGQGYNEQFF. The CDR3 bases are TGTGCCAGCAGTGACGTGCTTGTAGTGGGACAGGGCTACAATGAGCAGTTCTTC.

The genes are TRBV6-5 and TRBJ1-5; 8 nucleotides agree with TRBD1. The V segment lost 8 bases and the J segment 0 bases; nucleotides outside the gene matches: 3. This CDR3 region has 14 residues. Germline CDR1 is MNHEY and CDR2 is SVGAGI. CDR3 sequence reads: CASRQGNSNQPQHF. In nucleotides, the CDR3 is TGTGCCAGCCGACAGGGGAATAGCAATCAGCCCCAGCATTTT.